Listed below are T cell receptor beta chains from one sample, sequenced in a study of regulatory T cells in long-lasting Graves disease. One entry per CDR3 protein, called by TCRdb with MiXCR from the multiplex PCR reads. Among more than 300,000 distinct CDR3 sequences listed, around 20% were seen once. This material consisted of peripheral blood mononuclear cells (PBMCs), taken when the disease was refractory, from a patient treated with antithyroid drugs. These receptors were obtained from a female donor with Graves disease. The CDR3 runs from the conserved cysteine through the conserved F or W. The order of the fields is V gene, CDR3 protein.

v_call: TRBV4-1
cdr3_aa: CASSQEEGSGIQYF

v_call: TRBV7-2
cdr3_aa: CASSLYWGPTETQYF

v_call: TRBV2
cdr3_aa: CASSEALRGPALEQYF

v_call: TRBV30
cdr3_aa: CAWNLVRSQETQYF

v_call: TRBV7-2
cdr3_aa: CASSRQGLYAFF

v_call: TRBV19
cdr3_aa: CASSIAGEVGELFF

v_call: TRBV6-1
cdr3_aa: CASSERRGNYGYTF

v_call: TRBV11-2
cdr3_aa: CASSLDRGVYEQYF

v_call: TRBV6-2/TRBV6-3
cdr3_aa: CASSSSGRIYGYTF

v_call: TRBV12-3/TRBV12-4
cdr3_aa: CASRLGLPQETQYF

v_call: TRBV2
cdr3_aa: CASGEETAFNQPQHF

v_call: TRBV6-1
cdr3_aa: CASSHTGELFF

v_call: TRBV7-2
cdr3_aa: CASSPVWGGRATETQYF

v_call: TRBV6-4
cdr3_aa: CASSPERAGASWADTQYF

v_call: TRBV12-3/TRBV12-4
cdr3_aa: CASKPSGGGTEAFF

v_call: TRBV20-1
cdr3_aa: CSARPSGRAGNEQFF

v_call: TRBV29-1
cdr3_aa: CSIMTRDSQYEQYF

v_call: TRBV9
cdr3_aa: CASSPRGLRDYEQYF

v_call: TRBV24-1
cdr3_aa: CATSDTNLGGYTF

v_call: TRBV4-3
cdr3_aa: CASSYQLGGEKAFF

v_call: TRBV10-3
cdr3_aa: CAISTGRDTEAFF

v_call: TRBV7-9
cdr3_aa: CASSLAIPSGSSAKNIQYF

v_call: TRBV18
cdr3_aa: CASSPPVTKVQASNTGELFF

v_call: TRBV28
cdr3_aa: CASSDNTEAFF

v_call: TRBV19
cdr3_aa: CASSRGGSNQPQHF

v_call: TRBV28
cdr3_aa: CASQSGTGGMNTEAFF

v_call: TRBV5-1
cdr3_aa: CASSLWGVYEQYF

v_call: TRBV30
cdr3_aa: CAWGGVGEAFF

v_call: TRBV6-1
cdr3_aa: CASSHRDYILYEQYF

v_call: TRBV3-1
cdr3_aa: CASSQDLLEAHEQYF

v_call: TRBV4-1
cdr3_aa: CASSQGGTSNYGYTF

v_call: TRBV20-1
cdr3_aa: CSARDPSIDLQGRLFF

v_call: TRBV15
cdr3_aa: CATSRDRVRGSPLHF

v_call: TRBV5-1
cdr3_aa: CASTGRYTGELFF

v_call: TRBV27
cdr3_aa: CASSFRVYEKLFF

v_call: TRBV28
cdr3_aa: CASSFPSGTGETQYF

v_call: TRBV7-8
cdr3_aa: CASSLRWGNTEAFF

v_call: TRBV12-3/TRBV12-4
cdr3_aa: CASSWGQASNQPQHF

v_call: TRBV28
cdr3_aa: CASSLPPVETQYF

v_call: TRBV4-1
cdr3_aa: CASSQDPVGGPGNTIYF

v_call: TRBV5-1
cdr3_aa: CASSEGLAGSQEQYF

v_call: TRBV6-1
cdr3_aa: CASSEVRRGTEAFF

v_call: TRBV28
cdr3_aa: CASGQGNSYEQYF